A single sample gave rise to the 29 T cell receptor beta chains below, sequenced in a study of cytomegalovirus exposure and HLA in healthy donors. PCR primers comprised 60 Vbeta and 13 Jbeta primers. Measured with immunoSEQ multiplex PCR; TCRdb has only the in-frame clones, and not every one. Of some 200,000 clones listed, roughly 87% were seen once; the top ten hold 0.2% to 0.3%. Specimen: PBMCs. Receptors were obtained from a girl in the first two years of life in good health and CMV-seronegative.

V is TRBV30 and J is TRBJ1-1, with D perhaps TRBD1 (6 bases). The CDR3 spans 13 residues. V was pared by 7 bases and J by 0 bases, with 12 bases between. Germline-derived CDR1 and CDR2 are GTSNPN and SVGIG (reference sequence). CDR3 residues: CALKGHMNTEAFF. Here the CDR3 DNA reads TGTGCCTTGAAGGGACATATGAACACTGAAGCTTTCTTT.

The chain couples TRBV2 to TRBJ2-3; 8 nucleotides line up with TRBD2. CDR1 and CDR2 (germline): SNHLY, FYNNEI. The CDR3 runs 15 residues. The V segment lost 0 bases and the J segment 9 bases; nucleotides outside the gene matches: 8. Here the CDR3 DNA reads TGTGCCAGCAGTGAAGCGCTTCAAGCGGGAGAGACGCAGTATTTT. Protein: CASSEALQAGETQYF.

V is TRBV23-1 and J is TRBJ2-7; weak D call: TRBD2 (6 bases). TRBV23-1 qualifies as an ORF whose function is uncertain. The CDR3 spans 16 residues. V lost 7 bases and J lost 1, with 20 bases in between. The CDR3 nucleotides read TGCGCCAGCACCCCCCAACCGGAGGGCCGGTCCTACGAGCAGTACTTC. This gives the protein CASTPQPEGRSYEQYF.

The J gene is TRBJ2-2, the V gene TRBV4-2; the D gene is possibly TRBD2 (6 bases). The CDR3 length is 15 residues. The ends were cut back, 3 bases at V and 8 bases at J, with 16 bases in the middle. From germline, CDR1 is LGHNA and CDR2 YNFKEQ. For the CDR3, the DNA is TGTGCCAGCAGCCAGCGGGGCGGAGGGGCGGGGGAGCTGTTTTTT. This codes for CASSQRGGGAGELFF.

The chain combines TRBV27 with TRBJ2-6; D ambiguous. The germline CDR1 and CDR2 sequences are MNHEY and SMNVEV (reference sequence). This CDR3 comprises 13 residues. Trimming removed 4 bases at V and 4 bases at J, with 5 bases between. The CDR3 DNA reads TGTGCCAGCAGTTCCTCGGGGGCCAACGTCCTGACTTTC. This encodes CASSSSGANVLTF.

This chain's CDR3 is CASSFDIGGEGQPQHF. The CDR3 nucleotides read TGTGCCAGCAGCTTTGATATAGGGGGCGAAGGGCAGCCCCAGCATTTT. This chain links TRBV5-8 with TRBJ1-5; TRBD1 agrees at 7 bases. Germline CDR1 reads SGHTS; CDR2 reads YDEGEE. The CDR3 spans 16 residues. The J segment lost 7 bases and the V segment lost 2 bases, leaving 12 bases of the junction unmatched.

The chain couples TRBV6-5 to TRBJ1-2; D not certain. The germline gives CDR1 MNHEY, CDR2 SVGAGI. Trimming took off 5 bases at V and 4 bases at J, with 14 bases between the two ends. This CDR3 is built from 14 residues. CDR3 amino acids: CASSREPKGYGYTF. The CDR3 DNA reads as TGTGCCAGCAGTCGGGAACCAAAGGGCTATGGCTACACCTTC.

The V call is TRBV5-6, the J call TRBJ1-2, with a tentative D call TRBD1 (6 bases). CDR3 length equals 13 residues. Per the germline V gene, CDR1 is SGHDT and CDR2 is YYEEEE. The germline V and J ends were trimmed by 2 bases and 4 bases, with 9 bases remaining between them. The CDR3 loop reads CASSLGRGYGYTF. CDR3 in DNA: TGTGCCAGCAGCTTAGGCAGGGGCTATGGCTACACCTTC. The variable domain in full, completed from reference TRBV5-6 and TRBJ1-2, reads DAGVTQSPTHLIKTRGQQVTLRCSPKSGHDTVSWYQQALGQGPQFIFQYYEEEERQRGNFPDRFSGHQFPNYSSELNVNALLLGDSALYLCASSLGRGYGYTFGSGTRLTVV.

The V call is TRBV6-1, the J call TRBJ2-1; TRBD1 matches 7 bases. V shed 2 bases, J shed 2 bases, and the junction held 9 bases outside the gene matches. The CDR3 has 17 residues. Germline lookup yields CDR1 MNHNS and CDR2 SASEGT. As DNA, the CDR3 is TGTGCCAGCAGTGAAAACCCCGGGACAGCAACCTACAATGAGCAGTTCTTC. It translates to CASSENPGTATYNEQFF.

This chain links TRBV5-1 with TRBJ2-3; the match to TRBD1 covers 7 bases. This CDR3 has 15 residues. The germline CDR1 and CDR2 sequences are SGHRS and YFSETQ. Trimming at V came to 1 base and at J to 4 bases, leaving 6 bases not matched to a gene. The CDR3 loop is CASSLWDRTSDTQYF. In nucleotides, the CDR3 is TGCGCCAGCAGCTTGTGGGACAGAACATCAGATACGCAGTATTTT.

The DNA of the CDR3 is TGTGCCAGTAGTACCACTCGTCTGGGCGTCTCCTATGGCTACACCTTC. Protein product: CASSTTRLGVSYGYTF. This chain links TRBV19 with TRBJ1-2; unclear D gene. Looked up from germline, CDR1 is LNHDA and CDR2 is SQIVND (reference sequence). The CDR3 runs 16 residues. Trimming removed 4 bases from V and 4 bases from J, with 19 bases in between.

This clone has a single count. The rearrangement joins TRBV7-9 to TRBJ2-7, with 9 positions matching TRBD1. J was trimmed by 3 bases and V by 5 bases; bases with no gene match: 8. The V gene's germline CDR1 is SEHNR and CDR2 FQNEAQ (reference sequence). The CDR3 consists of 15 residues. CDR3 nucleotide sequence: TGTGCCAGCAGCAAGGGACAGGGAAGAGTCTACGAGCAGTACTTC. This codes for CASSKGQGRVYEQYF.

V usage is TRBV15 and J usage is TRBJ1-1; the D is unclear. The CDR3 runs 15 residues. In germline, CDR1 is LNHNV, CDR2 YYDKDF (reference sequence). V lost 5 bases and J 4 bases, leaving 17 bases between the germline ends. CDR3 protein: CATSPPWEVSTEAFF. DNA for the CDR3: TGTGCCACCAGCCCCCCCTGGGAGGTGTCCACTGAAGCTTTCTTT.

The rearrangement links TRBV29-1 to TRBJ2-5, with D maybe TRBD1 (6 bases). V lost 3 bases and J lost 1, with 12 bases in between. The CDR3 contains 14 residues. Germline-derived CDR1 and CDR2 are SQVTM and ANQGSEA. The CDR3 reads CSVDRGSSQETQYF. The CDR3 coding sequence is TGCAGCGTTGACAGGGGCAGCTCCCAAGAGACCCAGTACTTC.

This clone was recorded a few times. The chain employs TRBV19 and TRBJ1-1; possible D gene TRBD1, 5 bases. Per germline, CDR1 LNHDA and CDR2 SQIVND (reference sequence). The CDR3 has 13 amino acids. V was clipped by 3 bases and J by 0 bases, with 5 bases between them. The CDR3 region has the DNA TGTGCCAGTAGTATGGGGCTGAACACTGAAGCTTTCTTT. Its translation: CASSMGLNTEAFF.

This clone was found a few times. The CDR3 sequence: CASSLAGGGIYEQYF. The CDR3 nucleotides are TGTGCCAGCAGCTTAGCTGGCGGGGGAATCTACGAGCAGTACTTC. This chain joins TRBV7-6 and TRBJ2-7; 7 bases match TRBD2. The germline V gene encodes CDR1 SGHVS and CDR2 FNYEAQ. The junction had 5 bases not matched to a gene; V was cut back by 0 bases and J by 3 bases. The CDR3 runs 15 residues.

The chain has TRBV7-9 and TRBJ2-1, with a tentative D call TRBD2 (7 bases). Germline V CDR1 and CDR2: SEHNR, FQNEAQ (reference sequence). The CDR3 has 15 amino acids. The V and J ends lost 5 bases and 2 bases respectively, with 13 bases between them. The CDR3 reads CASSPGGAAYNEQFF. DNA of the CDR3: TGTGCCAGCAGCCCTGGGGGGGCCGCCTACAATGAGCAGTTCTTC. Complete variable domain (other parts from reference TRBV7-9 and TRBJ2-1): DTGVSQNPRHKITKRGQNVTFRCDPISEHNRLYWYRQTLGQGPEFLTYFQNEAQLEKSRLLSDRFSAERPKGSFSTLEIQRTEQGDSAMYLCASSPGGAAYNEQFFGPGTRLTVL.

CDR3 sequence (DNA): TGTGCCTGGAGTGTACTAGCGGGAACAGATACGCAGTATTTT. It specifies CAWSVLAGTDTQYF. The chain joins TRBV30 to TRBJ2-3; 10 bases match TRBD2. Germline V gene sequence: CDR1 GTSNPN, CDR2 SVGIG (reference sequence). This CDR3 contains 14 residues. The J segment lost 3 bases and the V segment lost 0 bases, leaving 0 bases of the junction unmatched.

This clone was seen just once. The J gene is TRBJ1-1, the V gene TRBV10-3, with 9 positions matching TRBD1. In germline, CDR1 is ENHRY, CDR2 SYGVKD. CDR3 length equals 15 residues. V lost 6 bases, J lost 4 bases, and 9 bases stayed unmatched. The CDR3 here is CAISPGQGSGTEAFF. The CDR3 DNA is TGTGCCATCAGCCCGGGACAGGGCTCGGGCACTGAAGCTTTCTTT.

This sequence joins TRBV19 and TRBJ2-1; D remains ambiguous. Trimming stripped 6 bases from V and 5 bases from J, with 17 bases between. The CDR3 has 15 amino acids. Germline CDR1 reads LNHDA; CDR2 reads SQIVND (reference sequence). The CDR3 nucleotides read TGTGCCAGTAGCGATCTAGTAGCTCCGGACAATGAGCAGTTCTTC. It specifies CASSDLVAPDNEQFF.

CDR3 sequence (DNA): TGTGCCAGCTGGGGACAGGGGGCAGGGGAGCAGTTCTTC. This codes for CASWGQGAGEQFF. V and J are TRBV2 and TRBJ2-1; TRBD1 matches 12 bases. After removal of 8 bases from V and 10 bases from J, the junction contained 6 bases not matched to a gene. CDR1 SNHLY and CDR2 FYNNEI come from the germline V gene. This CDR3 contains 13 residues.

This chain connects TRBV5-6 to TRBJ2-7; TRBD2 matches at 8 bases. Germline loops: CDR1 SGHDT, CDR2 YYEEEE. Trimming cost V 0 bases and J 1 base; bases outside gene matches: 3. This CDR3 is 15 amino acids long. The CDR3 spells CASSLGLAFSYEQYF. For the CDR3, the DNA is TGTGCCAGCAGCTTGGGACTAGCGTTTTCCTACGAGCAGTACTTC.

The chain employs TRBV5-1 and TRBJ2-7; TRBD1 agrees at 9 bases. V was pared by 4 bases and J by 4 bases, with 12 bases of the junction left unmatched. Germline CDR1 and CDR2: SGHRS and YFSETQ. The CDR3 is 16 amino acids. The CDR3 protein is CASSGSGTGNIYEQYF. Here the CDR3 DNA reads TGCGCCAGCAGCGGGTCCGGGACAGGGAATATATACGAGCAGTACTTC.

This chain connects TRBV9 to TRBJ2-3, with a possible D match to TRBD2 (5 bases). CDR1 and CDR2 (germline): SGDLS, YYNGEE. V was trimmed by 5 bases and J by 4 bases, leaving 11 bases between them. The CDR3 is made up of 13 amino acids. This CDR3 reads CASSLEGPDTQYF. The CDR3 nucleotides read TGTGCCAGCAGTTTAGAGGGCCCAGATACGCAGTATTTT.

This clone has more than one count but fewer than ten. This chain connects TRBV9 to TRBJ2-1; D possibly corresponds to TRBD2 (7 bases). V lost 4 bases and J 4 bases, leaving 15 bases between the germline ends. CDR1 SGDLS and CDR2 YYNGEE come from the germline V gene. The CDR3 covers 15 residues. CDR3: CASSRGGGVYNEQFF. CDR3 nucleotide sequence: TGTGCCAGCAGCAGGGGGGGAGGAGTGTACAATGAGCAGTTCTTC.

The genes are TRBV2 and TRBJ2-1, with TRBD1 identical over 8 bases. V shed 11 bases and J 2 bases; nucleotides not matched to a gene: 8. CDR3 size: 14 residues. CDR1 and CDR2 (germline): SNHLY, FYNNEI. In DNA form, the CDR3 reads TGTGCCGGGCCTTCAGGGGGCGCCTACAATGAGCAGTTCTTC. It yields the protein CAGPSGGAYNEQFF.

V gene TRBV7-9 combines with J gene TRBJ1-2, with 7 bases matching TRBD1. CDR1 and CDR2 from the germline V gene are SEHNR and FQNEAQ (reference sequence). This CDR3 contains 18 residues. The junction had 14 bases not matched to a gene; V was cut back by 2 bases and J by 2 bases. CDR3 amino acids: CASSLTPDDRALNYGYTF. The CDR3 bases are TGTGCCAGCAGCTTAACCCCTGATGACAGGGCTCTGAACTATGGCTACACCTTC.

The V and J genes are TRBV2 and TRBJ1-1; D is unresolved. The V gene's germline CDR1 is SNHLY and CDR2 FYNNEI. V was trimmed by 7 bases and J by 8 bases, leaving 14 bases between them. The CDR3 has 12 amino acids. The CDR3 protein is CASNVGALEAFF. In DNA, the CDR3 is TGTGCCAGCAATGTGGGAGCCCTAGAAGCTTTCTTT.

The rearrangement joins TRBV6-5 to TRBJ2-7; TRBD2 is a possible D gene (5 bases). Deletions cut 2 bases from V and 3 bases from J, with 11 bases between. This CDR3 contains 14 residues. Germline lookup yields CDR1 MNHEY and CDR2 SVGAGI. The CDR3 DNA follows: TGTGCCAGCAGTTACCGGGAAACGATCTACGAGCAGTACTTC. Translation gives CASSYRETIYEQYF.